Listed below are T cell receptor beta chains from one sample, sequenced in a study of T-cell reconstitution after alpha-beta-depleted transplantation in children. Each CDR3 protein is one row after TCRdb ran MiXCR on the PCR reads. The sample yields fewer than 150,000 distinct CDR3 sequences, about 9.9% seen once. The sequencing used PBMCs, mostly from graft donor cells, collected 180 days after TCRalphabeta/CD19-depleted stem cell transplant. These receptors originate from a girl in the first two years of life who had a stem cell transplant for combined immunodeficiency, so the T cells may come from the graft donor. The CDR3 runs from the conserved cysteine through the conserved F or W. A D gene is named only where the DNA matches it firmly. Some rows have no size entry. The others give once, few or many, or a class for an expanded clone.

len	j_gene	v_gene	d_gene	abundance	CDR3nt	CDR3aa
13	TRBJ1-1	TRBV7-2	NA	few	TGTGCCAGCAGCATCGCCCGGCGTACTGAAGCTTTCTTT	CASSIARRTEAFF
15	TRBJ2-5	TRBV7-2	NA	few	TGTGCCAGCAGCTTCTTAAGTGCCACCCAAGAGACCCAGTACTTC	CASSFLSATQETQYF
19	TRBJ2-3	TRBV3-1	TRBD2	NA	TGTGCCAGCAGCCAAGATTGGACTAGCGGGATTTGGGGCACAGATACGCAGTATTTT	CASSQDWTSGIWGTDTQYF
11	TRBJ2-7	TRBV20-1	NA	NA	TGCAGTGTCGAAGGGCACCACGAGCAGTACTTC	CSVEGHHEQYF
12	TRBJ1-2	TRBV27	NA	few	TGTGCCAGCAGTTTATCAGGTCACGGCTACACCTTC	CASSLSGHGYTF
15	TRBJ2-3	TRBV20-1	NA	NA	TGCAGTGCTATTGTCACAACAACAGGCACAGATACGCAGTATTTT	CSAIVTTTGTDTQYF
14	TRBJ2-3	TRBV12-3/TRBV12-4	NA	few	TGTGCCAGCATGGAACTCGTTAGCACAGATACGCAGTATTTT	CASMELVSTDTQYF
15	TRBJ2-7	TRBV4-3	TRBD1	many	TGCGCCAGCAGCCAAGACACAGGGGCTGGTTACGAGCAGTACTTC	CASSQDTGAGYEQYF
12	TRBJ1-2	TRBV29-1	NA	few	TGCAGCGTTGAGAACAGGGTTAACGGCTACACCTTC	CSVENRVNGYTF
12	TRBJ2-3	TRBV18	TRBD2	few	TGTGCCAGCTCACCGGGACTAGCTGGGAAGTATTTT	CASSPGLAGKYF
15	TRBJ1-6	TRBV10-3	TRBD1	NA	TGTGCCATCAGTGATTTACAGGGGTTTAATTCACCCCTCCACTTT	CAISDLQGFNSPLHF
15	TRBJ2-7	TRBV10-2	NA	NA	TGCGCCAGCAGTGATAGGAGAAGAGGGCGATACGAGCAGTACTTC	CASSDRRRGRYEQYF
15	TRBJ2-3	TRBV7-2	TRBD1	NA	TGTGCCAGCAGCAGGGGGACAGGGGTTCAAGATACGCAGTATTTT	CASSRGTGVQDTQYF
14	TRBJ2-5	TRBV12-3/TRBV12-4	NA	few	TGTGCCAGCAGTTTCGGTAACAGAGTTGAGACCCAGTACTTC	CASSFGNRVETQYF
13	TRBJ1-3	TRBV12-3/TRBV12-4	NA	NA	TGTGCCAGCAGCCGGGGAGGCGGAAACACCATATATTTT	CASSRGGGNTIYF
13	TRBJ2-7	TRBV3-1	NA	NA	TGTGCCAGCGCCACAGTCGGTTCCTACGAGCAGTACTTC	CASATVGSYEQYF
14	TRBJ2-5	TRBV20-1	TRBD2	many	TGCAGTGCCAGACTAGCGGGAGGCCTAGGGACCCAGTACTTC	CSARLAGGLGTQYF
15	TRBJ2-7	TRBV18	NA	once	TGTGCCAGCTCACCCGGGCCGGGGTACTCCTACGAGCAGTACTTC	CASSPGPGYSYEQYF
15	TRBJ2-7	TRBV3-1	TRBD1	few	TGTGCCAGCAGCGGCCGGGACAGGGGAACCTACGAGCAGTACTTC	CASSGRDRGTYEQYF
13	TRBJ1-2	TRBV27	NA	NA	TGTGCCAGCAGACCGACAGAGAACTATGGCTACACCTTC	CASRPTENYGYTF
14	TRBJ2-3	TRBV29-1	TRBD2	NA	TGCAGCGTATCTAGCGGGAGGACGACAGATACGCAGTATTTT	CSVSSGRTTDTQYF
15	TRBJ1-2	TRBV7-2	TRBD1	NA	TGTGCCAGCAACAAACAGGGGGTTGGAAACTATGGCTACACCTTC	CASNKQGVGNYGYTF
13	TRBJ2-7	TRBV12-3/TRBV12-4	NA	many	TGTGCCAGCAGTGCGGACTTGTTCTACGAGCAGTACTTC	CASSADLFYEQYF